Listed below are T cell receptor beta chains from one sample, sequenced in a study of blood T cell repertoires in COVID-19. TCRdb's copy holds only in-frame clones and misses some; the assay was immunoSEQ multiplex PCR. In the table there are roughly 230,000 clones, around four fifths of which are singletons. The material sequenced was peripheral blood. The receptor set was obtained from a man aged 40-50 years with active or convalescent COVID-19. CDR3s leave out the opening cysteine and the closing phenylalanine or tryptophan.

v_call	cdr3_length	j_call	cdr3_aa
TRBV9	16	TRBJ2-7	ASSPRPFGGGLSYEQY
TRBV19	10	TRBJ2-5	ASSYRGETQY
TRBV11-3	14	TRBJ1-1	ASSLDLVGVNTEAF
TRBV3-1/TRBV3-2	13	TRBJ2-5	ASSLGTSGKETQY
TRBV5-5	13	TRBJ1-2	ASSPGTEYLYGYT
TRBV21-1	10	TRBJ2-2	ASPPRYRGAV
TRBV19	12	TRBJ1-2	ASSISELIYGYT
TRBV6-6	14	TRBJ1-6	ASSTRQGLNNSPLH
TRBV2	13	TRBJ1-6	ASGIGRQGNSPLH
TRBV3-1/TRBV3-2	10	TRBJ2-7	ASSLTGAGTI
TRBV7-9	12	TRBJ1-2	ASSLDEGRGGYT
TRBV18	10	TRBJ1-2	ASSPDRNGYT
TRBV25-1	12	TRBJ2-4	ASSEATGLNIQY
TRBV7-9	12	TRBJ1-1	ASSRMTGDTEAF
TRBV19	13	TRBJ1-1	ASSIVSTVNTEAF
TRBV7-3	14	TRBJ2-1	ASSLFPGGLMGEQF
TRBV27	14	TRBJ1-2	ASSLSPSGSYYGYT
TRBV4-3	16	TRBJ1-5	ASSQEQTGTGGYQPQH